The rows below give T cell receptor beta chains drawn from one sample of a study of response to subunit inactivated influenza vaccine. TCRdb used MiXCR to reprocess the RT-PCR reads, holding one entry per CDR3 protein. The repertoire holds 600,000 to 700,000 distinct CDR3 sequences, 11% to 15% seen once, with less than 8.5% in the top ten. The starting material was PBMCs from blood, obtained 14 to 15 days before vaccination. Every receptor here comes from a man in his fifties who received an inactivated influenza vaccine. Each CDR3 is given with its conserved first and last residue. The D gene is left open where the match is weak. Expanded clones get a size class; other rows say once, few or many, or leave the size out.

CDR3nt | CDR3aa | j_gene | v_gene | abundance | d_gene
TGTGCCAGCAGTCCTAGACCCTTTGAGCAGTTCTTC | CASSPRPFEQFF | TRBJ2-1 | TRBV6-2/TRBV6-3 | NA | NA
TGTGCCAGCAGCCAAGACCCAGCCTGGAATGAGCAGTTCTTC | CASSQDPAWNEQFF | TRBJ2-1 | TRBV14 | NA | NA
TGTGCCAGCAGCCGTTCGGGGAGCGGGAGTAGGCACAATGAGCAGTTCTTC | CASSRSGSGSRHNEQFF | TRBJ2-1 | TRBV7-3 | NA | TRBD2
TGCGCCAGCAGCCCGGCCACTAGCGGGCAACCCTACGAGCAGTACTTC | CASSPATSGQPYEQYF | TRBJ2-7 | TRBV5-1 | once | TRBD2
TGTGCCAGCAGCCCTAGCGGACAGTACTTC | CASSPSGQYF | TRBJ2-5 | TRBV7-9 | NA | TRBD2
TGCGCCAGCAGCCACGGGGACTCCTCCTACGAGCAGTACTTC | CASSHGDSSYEQYF | TRBJ2-7 | TRBV4-3 | many | NA
TGTGCCAGCAGTTACCCTATTGGGCCGCAGCCCCAGCATTTT | CASSYPIGPQPQHF | TRBJ1-5 | TRBV6-5 | few | NA
TGTGCCAGCAGCCTCCTAGGGCTAGCGGTCTCCTACAATGAGCAGTTCTTC | CASSLLGLAVSYNEQFF | TRBJ2-1 | TRBV7-2 | many | TRBD2
TGCGCCAGCAGCCAAGACCACCTAGGCGAGCAGTACTTC | CASSQDHLGEQYF | TRBJ2-7 | TRBV4-3 | few | NA
TGTGCCAGCAGTCCGGTCCTAGCGGGAGTAAATGAGCAGTTCTTC | CASSPVLAGVNEQFF | TRBJ2-1 | TRBV13 | few | TRBD2
TGTGCCAGCAACGACAGGGGATCGGGCGAGCAGTACTTC | CASNDRGSGEQYF | TRBJ2-7 | TRBV18 | many | TRBD1
TGTGCCAGCAGCTCGACAGGGGTCCAAGAGACCCAGTACTTC | CASSSTGVQETQYF | TRBJ2-5 | TRBV7-2 | NA | TRBD1
TGCGCCAGCAGCTTGGACAGGCCGGGGGAGACCCAGTACTTC | CASSLDRPGETQYF | TRBJ2-5 | TRBV5-1 | NA | NA
TGCAGCGTAGCGGGAGTGGTTGTAGATACGCAGTATTTT | CSVAGVVVDTQYF | TRBJ2-3 | TRBV29-1 | NA | TRBD2
TGTGCCTGGAGTGTTGGGGTGGGGCGAGGTACTGAAGCTTTCTTT | CAWSVGVGRGTEAFF | TRBJ1-1 | TRBV30 | few | NA
TGCAGCCCAGGCCCCCCGGGGGCGTATGAAGCTTTCTTT | CSPGPPGAYEAFF | TRBJ1-1 | TRBV29-1 | few | NA
TGTGCCACCAGTGGGCTAGCGGATGAGCAGTTCTTC | CATSGLADEQFF | TRBJ2-1 | TRBV24-1 | NA | TRBD2
TGTGCCAGCAGTTTAGTTTGGGGTGGGGACACCTACGAGCAGTACTTC | CASSLVWGGDTYEQYF | TRBJ2-7 | TRBV27 | few | NA
TGTGCCAGCCTCCTTATCGGGGCGGTTACTGAAGCTTTCTTT | CASLLIGAVTEAFF | TRBJ1-1 | TRBV27 | NA | NA
TGCAGTGCTACGGGAGCCGAGGGGAGCGGGAGGGCCAGGGGAGATACGCAGTATTTT | CSATGAEGSGRARGDTQYF | TRBJ2-3 | TRBV20-1 | NA | TRBD2
TGTGCCAGCAGTTACTCGATAACAAACACGGGGGGCCTGACCAATGAGCAGTTCTTC | CASSYSITNTGGLTNEQFF | TRBJ2-1 | TRBV6-2/TRBV6-3 | NA | NA
TGTGCCAGCAGCCAAGCTACTACAGGGTACACTGAAGCTTTCTTT | CASSQATTGYTEAFF | TRBJ1-1 | TRBV4-2 | few | NA
TGTGCCAGCAGCCGGAGCGATACCGGGGAGCTGTTTTTT | CASSRSDTGELFF | TRBJ2-2 | TRBV3-1 | few | NA
TGTGCCAGCTCACCGCTGACGGCAGGGGGCAATGGCTACACCTTC | CASSPLTAGGNGYTF | TRBJ1-2 | TRBV18 | NA | TRBD1
TGTGCTAGTGGCCCCTCAGGGGGGACGAAGACCCAGTACTTC | CASGPSGGTKTQYF | TRBJ2-5 | TRBV12-5 | NA | NA
TGTGCCAGCAGCTTTACAGGGGGCTACCAAGAGACCCAGTACTTC | CASSFTGGYQETQYF | TRBJ2-5 | TRBV7-6 | few | TRBD1
TGTGCCAGCAGCTTTAGCGGGAGCGAATACGAGCAGTACTTC | CASSFSGSEYEQYF | TRBJ2-7 | TRBV11-2 | NA | TRBD2
TGTGCCAGCAGCCCCCGAAGGGGTGGGACTCTAGCCAAAAACATTCAGTACTTC | CASSPRRGGTLAKNIQYF | TRBJ2-4 | TRBV11-1 | few | NA
TGTGCCAGCAGTGAAGGGACAGGGGGCTATGAGCAGTTCTTC | CASSEGTGGYEQFF | TRBJ2-1 | TRBV6-1 | few | TRBD1
NA | CASSMFGSGVGEQYF | TRBJ2-7 | TRBV27 | NA | NA
TGCGCCAGCAGCTTGGGCCTCGGGGGGAATTCACCCCTCCACTTT | CASSLGLGGNSPLHF | TRBJ1-6 | TRBV5-1 | NA | NA
TGTGCCAGCAGCTCGCGTAACTCCTACGAGCAGTACTTC | CASSSRNSYEQYF | TRBJ2-7 | TRBV7-2 | NA | NA
TGTGCCAGCAGCTTGGGAGGGGGCTTTGGGGCCAACGTCCTGACTTTC | CASSLGGGFGANVLTF | TRBJ2-6 | TRBV7-2 | few | NA
TGTGCCACCAGCAGAGACGGGACTAGCGGGAGAGGCTCCTACAATGAGCAGTTCTTC | CATSRDGTSGRGSYNEQFF | TRBJ2-1 | TRBV15 | many | TRBD2
TGCGCCAGCAGCCAGATAGAAACAAGTTTGGGCGGCTACACCTTC | CASSQIETSLGGYTF | TRBJ1-2 | TRBV4-3 | NA | NA
TGTGCCAGCAGCTTAGTGGGCGGACTTTCAAGATCACCCCTCCACTTT | CASSLVGGLSRSPLHF | TRBJ1-6 | TRBV7-2 | many | NA
TGTGCCAGCAGCACCGACGGACTAGCGGGAGCGCAGTATTTT | CASSTDGLAGAQYF | TRBJ2-3 | TRBV7-3 | NA | TRBD2
TGTGCCAGCCTAACAAGACTCCAAGAGACCCAGTACTTC | CASLTRLQETQYF | TRBJ2-5 | TRBV5-8 | few | NA
TGTGCCAGCAGTACCGGACAGCCGGGAGGGGCTGAAGCTTTCTTT | CASSTGQPGGAEAFF | TRBJ1-1 | TRBV12-3/TRBV12-4 | many | NA
TGCAGTGCTAGAGAGGGACAGGGGTTTCGGGGGCAGTACTTC | CSAREGQGFRGQYF | TRBJ2-7 | TRBV20-1 | many | TRBD1
TGTGCCAGCAGTGAAGTCCCGGGACAGGGATCGCAAGAGACCCAGTACTTC | CASSEVPGQGSQETQYF | TRBJ2-5 | TRBV2 | few | TRBD1
TGTGCCATCAGTGATAATCCTGTACGGCTCTCTGGAAACACCATATATTTT | CAISDNPVRLSGNTIYF | TRBJ1-3 | TRBV10-3 | few | NA
TGTGCCAGCAGCCCTCATATGAACACTGAAGCTTTCTTT | CASSPHMNTEAFF | TRBJ1-1 | TRBV7-9 | many | NA
TGTGCCAGCAGCTCCAGACAGGGGAGCGAGCAGTACTTC | CASSSRQGSEQYF | TRBJ2-7 | TRBV7-6 | NA | TRBD1
TGCGCCAGCAGCTTCATAGGGCAGGATGGCTACACCTTC | CASSFIGQDGYTF | TRBJ1-2 | TRBV5-1 | many | NA
TGCAGTGCACGAGAACAGGGGTTGAGTTTAAATGAGCAGTTCTTC | CSAREQGLSLNEQFF | TRBJ2-1 | TRBV20-1 | NA | TRBD1
TGTGCCACCAGTGATGGGACCGGGACAGGGTTTACAGATACGCAGTATTTT | CATSDGTGTGFTDTQYF | TRBJ2-3 | TRBV24-1 | NA | TRBD1
TGTGCCAGCAGCCAAGCACGGACTAGCGGGGGTTTTAATACGCAGTATTTT | CASSQARTSGGFNTQYF | TRBJ2-3 | TRBV4-2 | NA | TRBD2
TGTGCCAGCAGTTGGACTAGCGGGGGGTCCTACAATGAGCAGTTCTTC | CASSWTSGGSYNEQFF | TRBJ2-1 | TRBV2 | many | TRBD2
TGTGCCAGCAGTCGCGAGACAGGGGGCTTTAGCAATGAGCAGTTCTTC | CASSRETGGFSNEQFF | TRBJ2-1 | TRBV12-3/TRBV12-4 | NA | TRBD1
TGCAGCGTTGGTGGGACGAGGAACACCATATATTTT | CSVGGTRNTIYF | TRBJ1-3 | TRBV29-1 | NA | NA
TGTGCCAGCAGTTCCCCCGGGTACACTGAAGCTTTCTTT | CASSSPGYTEAFF | TRBJ1-1 | TRBV12-3/TRBV12-4 | many | NA
TGTGCCAGCAGCCATCGCCGCAAAAGCTCCTACAATGAGCAGTGCTTC | CASSHRRKSSYNEQCF | TRBJ2-1 | TRBV14 | NA | NA
TGCAGTGCTAGATCCGGGGAAACTGAAGCTTTCTTT | CSARSGETEAFF | TRBJ1-1 | TRBV20-1 | NA | NA
TGTGCCAGCAGCCCGGGGTGGGGCACTGAAGCTTTCTTT | CASSPGWGTEAFF | TRBJ1-1 | TRBV28 | many | NA
TGCGCCAGCAGCTTGGGGCGACAGGGGAGGGACGAGCAGTACTTC | CASSLGRQGRDEQYF | TRBJ2-7 | TRBV5-1 | few | NA
TGTGCCAGCAGTTTCGGGCCTGTCGGCGGGAGGATACCCTACAATGAGCAGTTCTTC | CASSFGPVGGRIPYNEQFF | TRBJ2-1 | TRBV12-3/TRBV12-4 | large | TRBD2
TGTGCCAGCAGGTTGGCTAGCGGGGGGGTGGGCTACAATGAGCAGTTCTTC | CASRLASGGVGYNEQFF | TRBJ2-1 | TRBV28 | NA | TRBD2
TGTGCCAGCAGTTTGCAGATCACTGAAGCTTTCTTT | CASSLQITEAFF | TRBJ1-1 | TRBV12-3/TRBV12-4 | few | NA
TGCGCCAGCACCCGCGGAGGGGCAGGGGCATCGACAGATACGCAGTATTTT | CASTRGGAGASTDTQYF | TRBJ2-3 | TRBV4-1 | few | NA